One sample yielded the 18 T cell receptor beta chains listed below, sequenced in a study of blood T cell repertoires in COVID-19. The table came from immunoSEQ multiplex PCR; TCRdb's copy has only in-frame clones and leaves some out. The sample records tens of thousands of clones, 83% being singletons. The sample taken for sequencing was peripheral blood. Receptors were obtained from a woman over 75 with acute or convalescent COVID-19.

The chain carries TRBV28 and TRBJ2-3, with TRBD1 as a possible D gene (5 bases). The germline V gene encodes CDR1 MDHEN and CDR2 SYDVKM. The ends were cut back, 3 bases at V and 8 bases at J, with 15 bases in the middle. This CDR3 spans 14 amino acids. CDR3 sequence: CASSFQGLRGTQYF. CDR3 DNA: TGTGCCAGCAGTTTTCAGGGTTTAAGGGGTACGCAGTATTTT.

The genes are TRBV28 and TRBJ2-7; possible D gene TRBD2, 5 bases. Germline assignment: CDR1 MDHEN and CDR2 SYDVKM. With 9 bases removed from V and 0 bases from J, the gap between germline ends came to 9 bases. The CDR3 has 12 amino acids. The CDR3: CASGRGSYEQYF. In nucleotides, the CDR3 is TGTGCCAGTGGACGGGGCTCCTACGAGCAGTACTTC.

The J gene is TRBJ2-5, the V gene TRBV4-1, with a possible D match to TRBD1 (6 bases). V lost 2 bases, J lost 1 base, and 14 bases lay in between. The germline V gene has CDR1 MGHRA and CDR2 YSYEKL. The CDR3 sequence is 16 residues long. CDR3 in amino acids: CASSQLPRGIQETQYF. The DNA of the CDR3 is TGCGCCAGCAGCCAACTCCCCAGGGGCATCCAAGAGACCCAGTACTTC.

DNA for the CDR3: TGTGCCAGCTATGGACTAGCGGGAGGGGAAGAGACCCAGTACTTC. Its protein product is CASYGLAGGEETQYF. J is TRBJ2-5 and V is TRBV3-1 (or the pseudogene TRBV3-2); TRBD2 agrees at 15 bases. The CDR3 spans 15 residues. Germline trimming cut 8 bases from V and 3 bases from J; bases unmatched to any gene: 4. Germline CDR1 LGHDT, CDR2 YNNKEL (reference sequence).

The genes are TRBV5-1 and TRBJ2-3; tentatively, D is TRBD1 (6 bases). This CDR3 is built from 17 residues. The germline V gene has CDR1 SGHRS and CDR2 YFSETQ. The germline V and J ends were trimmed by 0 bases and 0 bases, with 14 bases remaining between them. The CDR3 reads CASSLAGSGDSTDTQYF. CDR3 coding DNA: TGCGCCAGCAGCTTGGCCGGGTCAGGGGATAGCACAGATACGCAGTATTTT.

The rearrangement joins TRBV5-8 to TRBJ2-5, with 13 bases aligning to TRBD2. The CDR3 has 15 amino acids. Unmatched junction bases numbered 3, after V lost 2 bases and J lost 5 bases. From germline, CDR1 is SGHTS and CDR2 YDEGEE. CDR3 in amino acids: CASSLGLAGDETQYF. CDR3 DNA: TGTGCCAGCAGCTTAGGACTAGCGGGAGACGAGACCCAGTACTTC.

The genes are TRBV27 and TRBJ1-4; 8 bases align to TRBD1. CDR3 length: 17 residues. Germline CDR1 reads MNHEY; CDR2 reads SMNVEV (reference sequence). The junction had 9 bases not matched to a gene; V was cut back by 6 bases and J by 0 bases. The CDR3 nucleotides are TGTGCCAGCAGCCGACACAGGGGGGGTGCAACTAATGAAAAACTGTTTTTT. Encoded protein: CASSRHRGGATNEKLFF.

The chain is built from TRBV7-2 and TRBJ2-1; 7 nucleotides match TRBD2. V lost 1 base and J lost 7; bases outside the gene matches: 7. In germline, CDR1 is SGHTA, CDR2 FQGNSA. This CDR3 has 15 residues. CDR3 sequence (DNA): TGTGCCAGCAGCTTAGTGGGCGGGAGTATTAATGAGCAGTTCTTC. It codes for CASSLVGGSINEQFF.

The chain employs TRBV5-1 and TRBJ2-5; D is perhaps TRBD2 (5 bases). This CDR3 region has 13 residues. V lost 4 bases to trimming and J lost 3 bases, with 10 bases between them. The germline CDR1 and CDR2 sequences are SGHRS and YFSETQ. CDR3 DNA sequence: TGCGCCAGCAGCCCGGGAATGGAAGAGACCCAGTACTTC. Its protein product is CASSPGMEETQYF.

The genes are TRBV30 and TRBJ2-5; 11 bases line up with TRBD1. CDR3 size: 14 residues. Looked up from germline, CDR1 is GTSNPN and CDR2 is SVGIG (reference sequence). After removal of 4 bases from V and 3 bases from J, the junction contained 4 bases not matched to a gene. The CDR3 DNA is TGTGCCTGGACATCGGGACAGGGGGAAGAGACCCAGTACTTC. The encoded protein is CAWTSGQGEETQYF.

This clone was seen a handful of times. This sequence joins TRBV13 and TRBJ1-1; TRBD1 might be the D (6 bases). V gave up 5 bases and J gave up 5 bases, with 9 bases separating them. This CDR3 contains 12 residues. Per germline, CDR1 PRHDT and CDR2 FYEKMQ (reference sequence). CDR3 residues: CASSAGVTEAFF. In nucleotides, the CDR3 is TGTGCCAGCAGCGCAGGGGTGACTGAAGCTTTCTTT.

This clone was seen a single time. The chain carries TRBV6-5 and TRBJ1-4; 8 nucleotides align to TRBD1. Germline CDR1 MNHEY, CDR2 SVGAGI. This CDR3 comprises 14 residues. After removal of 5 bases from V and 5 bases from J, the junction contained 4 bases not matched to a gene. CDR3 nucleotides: TGTGCCAGCAGTCGACAGGGGTCAAATGAAAAACTGTTTTTT. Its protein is CASSRQGSNEKLFF.

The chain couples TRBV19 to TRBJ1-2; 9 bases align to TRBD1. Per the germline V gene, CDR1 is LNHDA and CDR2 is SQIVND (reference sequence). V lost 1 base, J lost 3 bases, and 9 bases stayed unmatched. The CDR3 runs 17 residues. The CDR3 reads CASSIGLGTGRDYGYTF. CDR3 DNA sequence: TGTGCCAGTAGTATAGGCCTCGGGACAGGGAGGGACTATGGCTACACCTTC. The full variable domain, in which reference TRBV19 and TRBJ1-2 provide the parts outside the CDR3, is DGGITQSPKYLFRKEGQNVTLSCEQNLNHDAMYWYRQDPGQGLRLIYYSQIVNDFQKGDIAEGYSVSREKKESFPLTVTSAQKNPTAFYLCASSIGLGTGRDYGYTFGSGTRLTVV.

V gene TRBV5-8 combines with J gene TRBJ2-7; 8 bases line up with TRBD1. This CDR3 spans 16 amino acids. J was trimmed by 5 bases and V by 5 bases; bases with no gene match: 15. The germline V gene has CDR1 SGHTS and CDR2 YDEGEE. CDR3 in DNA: TGTGCCAGCAGAACCAGGACAGGGTCTAATTTGGACGAGCAGTACTTC. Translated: CASRTRTGSNLDEQYF.

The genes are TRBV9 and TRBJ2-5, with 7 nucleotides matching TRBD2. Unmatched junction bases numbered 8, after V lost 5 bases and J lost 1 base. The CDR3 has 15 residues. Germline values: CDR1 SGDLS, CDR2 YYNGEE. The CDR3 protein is CASSDSLAAQETQYF. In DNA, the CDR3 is TGTGCCAGCAGTGATTCCCTAGCGGCCCAAGAGACCCAGTACTTC.

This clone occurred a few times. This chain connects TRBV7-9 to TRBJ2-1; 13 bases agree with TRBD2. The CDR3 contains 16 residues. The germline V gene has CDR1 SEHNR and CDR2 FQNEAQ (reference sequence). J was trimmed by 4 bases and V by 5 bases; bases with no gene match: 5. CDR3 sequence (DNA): TGTGCCAGCAGCCCACTGACTAGCGGGAGGTACAATGAGCAGTTCTTC. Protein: CASSPLTSGRYNEQFF.

Written as DNA, the CDR3 is TGTGCCAGCAGCCAAGATCTTAGCGGGAGTATGGTAGATACGCAGTATTTT. Its protein product is CASSQDLSGSMVDTQYF. This sequence joins TRBV3-1 (or the pseudogene TRBV3-2) and TRBJ2-3, with TRBD2 matching 9 bases. Germline values: CDR1 LGHDT, CDR2 YNNKEL (reference sequence). This CDR3 has 17 residues. V dropped 0 bases and J dropped 5; count of bases not matched to a gene: 9.

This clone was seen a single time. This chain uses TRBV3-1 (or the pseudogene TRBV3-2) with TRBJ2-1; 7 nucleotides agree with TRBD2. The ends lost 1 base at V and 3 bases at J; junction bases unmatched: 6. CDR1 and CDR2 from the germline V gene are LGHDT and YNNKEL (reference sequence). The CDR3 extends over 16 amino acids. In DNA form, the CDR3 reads TGTGCCAGCAGCCAAGGAGGGAGGGCCTTCTACAATGAGCAGTTCTTC. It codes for CASSQGGRAFYNEQFF.